Listed here are 31 T cell receptor beta chains from one sample, sequenced in a study of T cells in Graves' hyperthyroidism and ophthalmopathy. Authors of the study amplified TCR beta CDR3 regions from RNA transcripts. HTBI primers drove first-round RT-PCR of the TCR CDR3. Via MiXCR, TCRdb re-called the multiplex PCR reads, giving one row per CDR3 protein. The table lists over 500,000 distinct CDR3 sequences, around 15% of them singletons. Sequences were obtained from blood. The receptors originated from a woman between 40 and 50 years old with Graves' hyperthyroidism.

This clonotype was counted ten times or more. The J gene is TRBJ2-1, the V gene TRBV5-4; 9 bases fit TRBD2. This CDR3 is 16 amino acids long. Germline CDR1 is SGHNT and CDR2 is YYREEE (reference sequence). The trim removed 3 bases at V and 6 bases at J, leaving 10 bases unmatched. In DNA form, the CDR3 reads TGTGCCAGCAGCTCCTCTAGCGGGACTTACGGCAATGAGCAGTTCTTC. This sequence encodes CASSSSSGTYGNEQFF.

This clonotype was seen ten or more times. This sequence joins TRBV5-1 and TRBJ1-1, with TRBD1 matching over 9 bases. Germline CDR1 and CDR2: SGHRS and YFSETQ. The CDR3 has 15 amino acids. The V and J ends lost 4 bases and 4 bases, in that order; junction bases with no gene match: 8. CDR3 in DNA: TGCGCCAGCAGCCAGGGGACAGGGTTGTTCACTGAAGCTTTCTTT. Its protein is CASSQGTGLFTEAFF. Full variable domain (remainder filled in from reference TRBV5-1 and TRBJ1-1): KAGVTQTPRYLIKTRGQQVTLSCSPISGHRSVSWYQQTPGQGLQFLFEYFSETQRNKGNFPGRFSGRQFSNSRSEMNVSTLELGDSALYLCASSQGTGLFTEAFFGQGTRLTVV.

The chain couples TRBV11-2 to TRBJ2-1, with D tentatively TRBD2 (6 bases). The CDR3 runs to 14 residues. Germline loops: CDR1 SGHAT, CDR2 FQNNGV. Trimming stripped 0 bases from V and 6 bases from J, with 9 bases between. As DNA, the CDR3 is TGTGCCAGCAGCTTAGATCGACTAGGCAATGAGCAGTTCTTC. Protein product: CASSLDRLGNEQFF.

The chain employs TRBV4-1 and TRBJ2-2; 9 bases line up with TRBD2. The V segment lost 1 base and the J segment 7 bases; nucleotides outside the gene matches: 1. Germline V CDR1 and CDR2: MGHRA, YSYEKL. This CDR3 comprises 14 residues. The chain's CDR3 is CASSQGGGGGELFF. In DNA, the CDR3 is TGCGCCAGCAGCCAAGGCGGGGGGGGCGGGGAGCTGTTTTTT.

This chain connects TRBV19 to TRBJ1-5; the match to TRBD1 covers 7 bases. CDR1 and CDR2 from the germline V gene are LNHDA and SQIVND (reference sequence). Trimming took 7 bases from V and 14 from J; bases not matched to a gene: 14. CDR3 length: 13 residues. CDR3 DNA sequence: TGTGCCAGTACGCATATCGGGGACAGCCTTAAGCATTTT. Protein sequence: CASTHIGDSLKHF.

This chain joins TRBV20-1 and TRBJ2-1; TRBD2 matches at 9 bases. With V trimmed by 0 bases and J by 7 bases, 7 bases remained unmatched. This CDR3 comprises 15 residues. The V gene's germline CDR1 is DFQATT and CDR2 SNEGSKA (reference sequence). CDR3 residues: CSARERGGRANEQFF. DNA for the CDR3: TGCAGTGCTAGAGAGAGAGGCGGGAGGGCAAATGAGCAGTTCTTC.

The chain joins TRBV9 to TRBJ2-6; D gene unclear. V was clipped by 4 bases and J by 0 bases, with 14 bases between them. This CDR3 spans 17 amino acids. Germline V gene data show CDR1 as SGDLS and CDR2 as YYNGEE. This CDR3 is CASSKSQYASGANVLTF. The CDR3 DNA sequence: TGTGCCAGCAGCAAATCCCAGTATGCCTCTGGGGCCAACGTCCTGACTTTC.

This clonotype occurred many times. The chain links TRBV20-1 to TRBJ1-4; a possible D gene is TRBD1 (6 bases). The CDR3 consists of 14 residues. Germline V lookup: CDR1 DFQATT, CDR2 SNEGSKA (reference sequence). V lost 8 bases, J lost 8 bases, and 21 bases lay in between. CDR3 coding DNA: TGCAGTTGCCGAACCTCCGGGACACCCGAAAAACTGTTTTTT. Its protein is CSCRTSGTPEKLFF.

This clonotype showed up many times. The CDR3 DNA follows: TGTGCCAGCAGCCAAGCGGGCAGCACCTACGAGCAGTACTTC. This gives the protein CASSQAGSTYEQYF. This rearrangement joins TRBV3-1 to TRBJ2-7; D is unclear. CDR1 is LGHDT, CDR2 YNNKEL, per germline (reference sequence). CDR3 length equals 14 residues. V lost 1 base to trimming and J lost 2 bases, with 9 bases between them.

This clonotype was picked up many times. V is TRBV28 and J is TRBJ2-5; TRBD2 matches 11 bases. The CDR3 spans 15 residues. The V gene end was trimmed by 6 bases and the J gene end by 7 bases; junction bases not matched to a gene: 10. Germline V CDR1 and CDR2: MDHEN, SYDVKM. Here the CDR3 reads CASRLAGEPPGTQYF. The CDR3 DNA follows: TGTGCCAGCAGACTAGCGGGAGAGCCCCCCGGGACCCAGTACTTC.

This clonotype was recorded at least ten times. The chain is built from TRBV2 and TRBJ2-3; 9 nucleotides align to TRBD2. Germline V gene sequence: CDR1 SNHLY, CDR2 FYNNEI. The length of the CDR3 is 15 residues. The trim removed 5 bases at V and 1 base at J, leaving 4 bases unmatched. CDR3 coding DNA: TGTGCCAGCAGTAGGTGGACTAGCGGCACAGATACGCAGTATTTT. It translates to CASSRWTSGTDTQYF.

In its sample, this clonotype was seen many times. V is TRBV7-3 and J is TRBJ2-3, with 8 bases aligning to TRBD1. This CDR3 has 16 residues. The ends lost 2 bases at V and 0 bases at J; junction bases unmatched: 4. Germline values: CDR1 SGHTA, CDR2 FQGTGA. The CDR3 DNA reads TGTGCCAGCAGCTTATGGGGGACAGGCAGCACAGATACGCAGTATTTT. Translated: CASSLWGTGSTDTQYF.

Only a few counts were recorded for this clonotype. The chain links TRBV2 to TRBJ2-5, with TRBD1 matching over 7 bases. CDR3 length: 13 residues. Germline V gene lookup returns CDR1 SNHLY and CDR2 FYNNEI. V trimming: 4 bases; J trimming: 9 bases; junction bases outside the gene matches: 8. The CDR3 nucleotides are TGTGCCAGCAGTGCGACAGGGAGTGGGGCCCAGTACTTC. Its protein is CASSATGSGAQYF.

This clonotype was found once. This sequence joins TRBV3-1 and TRBJ2-1; 10 positions match TRBD2. The germline V gene has CDR1 LGHDT and CDR2 YNNKEL (reference sequence). After removal of 5 bases from V and 4 bases from J, the junction contained 5 bases not matched to a gene. This CDR3 has 15 amino acids. The CDR3 loop reads CASSSGTSEYNEQFF. DNA of the CDR3: TGTGCCAGCAGCAGCGGGACTAGCGAATACAATGAGCAGTTCTTC.

This clonotype appeared many times. The chain joins TRBV6-1 to TRBJ1-1, with no clear D. The CDR3 spans 15 residues. CDR1 is MNHNS and CDR2 is SASEGT in the germline V gene. V was clipped by 7 bases and J by 0 bases, with 15 bases between them. CDR3 amino acids: CASTGGFHMNTEAFF. The CDR3 DNA reads TGTGCCAGCACCGGAGGGTTTCACATGAACACTGAAGCTTTCTTT.

This clonotype appeared many times. In DNA, the CDR3 is TGCGCCAGCAGCTTGGGACTAGCGGGTAGCCACGGGAACGGGGAGCTGTTTTTT. It is translated as CASSLGLAGSHGNGELFF. The V and J genes are TRBV5-1 and TRBJ2-2; 10 bases agree with TRBD2. The germline gives CDR1 SGHRS, CDR2 YFSETQ. V lost 0 bases, J lost 7 bases, and 12 bases stayed unmatched. This CDR3 comprises 18 residues. Full variable domain (missing parts from reference TRBV5-1 and TRBJ2-2): KAGVTQTPRYLIKTRGQQVTLSCSPISGHRSVSWYQQTPGQGLQFLFEYFSETQRNKGNFPGRFSGRQFSNSRSEMNVSTLELGDSALYLCASSLGLAGSHGNGELFFGEGSRLTVL.

With regard to this clonotype: This may arise from a read error, as a much more abundant clone is one base away. Here the CDR3 omits its conserved ending phenylalanine or tryptophan, so a read error is the likely source. The chain recombines TRBV27 with TRBJ1-1; possible D gene TRBD1, 5 bases. Germline V gene sequence: CDR1 MNHEY, CDR2 SMNVEV (reference sequence). This CDR3 comprises 14 residues. Trimming took 5 bases from V and 0 from J, leaving 10 bases between them. The CDR3 sequence is CASSKQALNTEAFS. The CDR3 DNA follows: TGTGCCAGCAGTAAACAGGCTTTGAACACTGAAGCTTTCTCT.

In this sample, this clonotype turned up many times. The V gene is TRBV7-8, the J gene TRBJ2-7; no reliable D call. The germline V and J ends were trimmed by 5 bases and 3 bases, with 11 bases remaining between them. Looked up from germline, CDR1 is SGHVS and CDR2 is FQNEAQ. The CDR3 loop spans 13 amino acids. The CDR3 here is CASSPPRIYEQYF. As DNA, the CDR3 is TGTGCCAGCAGCCCCCCCCGGATCTACGAGCAGTACTTC.

This clonotype was seen ten or more times. DNA for the CDR3: TGTGCCAGCAGCTTAGGACCGCACCAAGAGACCCAGTACTTC. It specifies CASSLGPHQETQYF. The chain couples TRBV11-2 to TRBJ2-5, with unresolved D. This CDR3 spans 14 amino acids. Germline loops: CDR1 SGHAT, CDR2 FQNNGV. V was shortened by 1 base and J by 0 bases, with 6 bases between the two germline ends.

This chain joins TRBV6-4 and TRBJ1-5; no firm D call. Looked up from germline, CDR1 is MRHNA and CDR2 is SNTAGT. This CDR3 has 16 residues. The V end lost 3 bases, the J end lost 4 bases, and 16 bases lay between the germline ends. In DNA form, the CDR3 reads TGTGCCAGCAGTGAAACATGGCCCTCCTGGAATCAGCCCCAGCATTTT. It yields the protein CASSETWPSWNQPQHF.

This clonotype was seen a few times. The chain carries TRBV20-1 and TRBJ1-6, with D possibly matching TRBD1 (5 bases). Germline-derived CDR1 and CDR2 are DFQATT and SNEGSKA (reference sequence). V lost 5 bases to trimming and J lost 3 bases, with 14 bases between them. The CDR3 sequence is 15 residues long. In nucleotides, the CDR3 is TGCAGTGCTGGGGAGGGACTGAACTATAATTCACCCCTCCACTTT. Amino acids: CSAGEGLNYNSPLHF.

The chain uses TRBV27 and TRBJ2-7, with D possibly matching TRBD1 (6 bases). This CDR3 spans 16 amino acids. V lost 5 bases to trimming and J lost 2 bases, with 19 bases between them. Germline V gene data show CDR1 as MNHEY and CDR2 as SMNVEV (reference sequence). CDR3 residues: CASSLSTGTIPYEQYF. The CDR3 DNA follows: TGTGCCAGCAGTCTTAGTACCGGGACAATCCCCTACGAGCAGTACTTC.

This clonotype was counted at least ten times. The J gene is TRBJ2-7, the V gene TRBV29-1, with no clear D. CDR1 and CDR2 from the germline V gene are SQVTM and ANQGSEA. The CDR3 sequence is 12 residues long. Trimming stripped 0 bases from V and 2 bases from J, with 5 bases between. The CDR3 loop reads CSVEDGAYEQYF. The CDR3 nucleotides read TGCAGCGTTGAAGATGGTGCCTACGAGCAGTACTTC.

This clonotype has at least ten counts. This chain links TRBV3-1 with TRBJ2-3; 11 bases map to TRBD2. CDR3 length: 17 amino acids. Germline loops: CDR1 LGHDT, CDR2 YNNKEL (reference sequence). V gave up 1 base and J gave up 5 bases; unmatched junction bases: 8. CDR3 loop: CASSQGPGLAVVDTQYF. For the CDR3, the DNA is TGTGCCAGCAGCCAAGGCCCGGGACTAGCGGTGGTAGATACGCAGTATTTT.

This clonotype was seen ten or more times. This chain joins TRBV27 and TRBJ2-1, with D perhaps TRBD2 (5 bases). Trimming cost V 8 bases and J 0 bases, with 14 bases left between them. Germline assignment: CDR1 MNHEY and CDR2 SMNVEV (reference sequence). This CDR3 contains 15 residues. DNA of the CDR3: TGTGCCAGCGGGGAAGCGGCCCCCTCCTACAATGAGCAGTTCTTC. Amino acid sequence: CASGEAAPSYNEQFF.

This clonotype was picked up many times. The CDR3 is CASSFPATGYTEAFF. DNA of the CDR3: TGTGCCAGCAGTTTCCCCGCAACAGGCTACACTGAAGCTTTCTTT. The J gene is TRBJ1-1, the V gene TRBV28; D perhaps matches TRBD1 (5 bases). The CDR3 contains 15 residues. Trimming removed 3 bases from V and 3 bases from J, with 14 bases in between. The germline CDR1 and CDR2 sequences are MDHEN and SYDVKM.

The table lists this clonotype with many counts. The CDR3 region has the DNA TGTGCCACCAGCAGAACCCCGGGAGCCGGGGAGCTGTTTTTT. It encodes CATSRTPGAGELFF. V and J are TRBV15 and TRBJ2-2; tentatively, D is TRBD2 (6 bases). Trimming pared 2 bases from V and 6 bases from J, leaving 10 bases between. The CDR3 loop spans 14 amino acids. Germline V gene sequence: CDR1 LNHNV, CDR2 YYDKDF (reference sequence).

V gene TRBV11-2 combines with J gene TRBJ2-7; 13 bases line up with TRBD2. The CDR3 totals 17 residues. The ends lost 5 bases at V and 3 bases at J; junction bases unmatched: 10. CDR1 and CDR2 (germline): SGHAT, FQNNGV. CDR3 nucleotides: TGTGCCAGCAGCACAGGACTAGCGGGAGTAAAGGGCTACGAGCAGTACTTC. It specifies CASSTGLAGVKGYEQYF.

This clonotype has just a few counts. The chain employs TRBV5-8 and TRBJ2-5, with a weak D call TRBD1 (6 bases). CDR1 and CDR2 (germline): SGHTS, YDEGEE. V lost 1 base and J 2 bases, leaving 9 bases between the germline ends. The CDR3 contains 14 residues. The CDR3 loop reads CASSLLGQQETQYF. DNA for the CDR3: TGTGCCAGCAGCTTGTTAGGACAGCAAGAGACCCAGTACTTC.

Ten or more counts support this clonotype. The chain is built from TRBV18 and TRBJ2-5; no clear D. The CDR3 is made up of 15 amino acids. Trimming stripped 5 bases from V and 5 bases from J, with 18 bases between. CDR1 is KGHSH and CDR2 is LQKENI in the germline V gene. CDR3: CASSSVDGESETQYF. The CDR3 DNA follows: TGTGCCAGCTCATCGGTTGATGGAGAATCGGAGACCCAGTACTTC.

This chain connects TRBV3-1 to TRBJ1-1; D is unresolved. Germline V gives CDR1 LGHDT, CDR2 YNNKEL (reference sequence). This CDR3 spans 14 amino acids. The ends were cut back, 2 bases at V and 3 bases at J, with 10 bases in the middle. The CDR3 region has the DNA TGTGCCAGCAGCCAACAACCTTTGGACACTGAAGCTTTCTTT. It yields the protein CASSQQPLDTEAFF.